This T cell receptor (beta chain) was recorded in a study of human T cells and chemical hapten exposure. Overall study context: Largely, small differences in pooled library volume made per-sample TCR yields vary.

A word on this clonotype: What it binds is not known.

Findings and limits, study-wide: There was no change with DPC sensitization in TCRs above 1 in 1000 frequency.

The library gave individual cDNA molecules unique molecular identifiers. The authors' processing: Sampled TCR counts reached a median of 95,638 per sample, with values ranging from roughly 23,224 to 690,600. A single record per CDR3 protein comes from TCRdb applying MiXCR to the RACE reads. The V and J calls and clone size are TCRdb's, not the authors'. The profile shows tens of thousands of distinct CDR3 sequences, about 8.6% of them singletons. The time point was: healthy volunteer bleed at 2 weeks. Total RNA was extracted from unfractionated whole blood. The V end was cut by 1 base, the J end by 8 bases, with 14 bases between. The CDR3 is 14 residues long. The germline gives CDR1 SGHAT, CDR2 FQNNGV.

This sequence originates from a female donor in good health. Some clones in this sample may be carry-over from other donors' samples. This chain joins TRBV11-2 and TRBJ1-2; D not resolved. The specimen sequenced was whole blood. CDR3 loop: CASSLGLPLLGYTF. DNA of the CDR3: TGTGCCAGCAGCTTAGGGTTGCCTCTCCTGGGCTACACCTTC.